The 31 T cell receptor beta chains presented below share a single source sample, sequenced in a study of monozygotic twins with inflammatory bowel disease. No DNA is given; TCRdb re-called the 5' RACE reads and lists each CDR3 protein once. The table lists over 100,000 distinct CDR3 sequences. The sample comprised blood. All receptors derive from a human donor with ulcerative colitis or Crohn's disease, or a healthy co-twin of an affected twin (not recorded which).

The chain employs TRBV6-6 and TRBJ2-1; absent DNA, TCRdb's TRBD1 call cannot be checked. Germline CDR1 is MNHNY and CDR2 is SVGAGI (reference sequence). The CDR3 is made up of 11 amino acids. The CDR3: CASNSRDPMVF.

The gene calls are TRBV10-3 and TRBJ1-2. CDR3 length: 14 amino acids. Germline V CDR1 and CDR2: ENHRY, SYGVKD. The CDR3 loop is CAISESPGRYGYTF.

The rearrangement links TRBV5-1 to TRBJ1-2; as DNA is missing, the TRBD1 call by TCRdb cannot be tested. The CDR3 contains 16 residues. The germline gives CDR1 SGHRS, CDR2 YFSETQ. The CDR3 protein is CASSLDLPQTPGGYTF.

The V gene is TRBV11-1, the J gene TRBJ2-4; with no DNA, the TCRdb D assignment of TRBD2 cannot be verified. There are 16 residues in the CDR3. Germline assignment: CDR1 SGHAT and CDR2 FQDESV (reference sequence). The CDR3: CASSPRTSLAKNIQYF.

The V gene is TRBV7-4, the J gene TRBJ2-2; TCRdb picks TRBD2, but there is no DNA to check that call. Germline V gene data show CDR1 as SGHVT and CDR2 as SQSDAQ. The CDR3 extends over 22 amino acids. The CDR3 here is CASSLVPYTGTSGFLNTGELFF. Complete variable domain (other parts from reference TRBV7-4 and TRBJ2-2): GAGVSQSPRYKVAKRGRDVALRCDSISGHVTLYWYRQTLGQGSEVLTYSQSDAQRDKSGRPSGRFSAERPERSVSTLKIQRTEQGDSAVYLCASSLVPYTGTSGFLNTGELFFGEGSRLTVL.

This chain links TRBV11-1 with TRBJ2-1; TCRdb outputs TRBD2, but without DNA this stays unchecked. Germline lookup yields CDR1 SGHAT and CDR2 FQDESV (reference sequence). The CDR3 has 18 amino acids. The chain's CDR3 is CASSLIDAGTSVYNEQFF.

V usage is TRBV19 and J usage is TRBJ1-2; checking the TCRdb D call of TRBD1 is not possible without DNA. This CDR3 comprises 12 residues. The germline V gene has CDR1 LNHDA and CDR2 SQIVND (reference sequence). The CDR3 loop is CASAGARHGYTF.

The J gene is TRBJ2-1, the V gene TRBV20-1; there is no DNA to check the TCRdb D call of TRBD1. CDR3 length equals 14 residues. Germline assignment: CDR1 DFQATT and CDR2 SNEGSKA (reference sequence). The CDR3 reads CSARAGDSVHEQFF.

The chain joins TRBV20-1 to TRBJ1-5; TCRdb gives TRBD1 as the D gene, but with no DNA this cannot be confirmed. This CDR3 is built from 14 residues. The germline gives CDR1 DFQATT, CDR2 SNEGSKA (reference sequence). CDR3: CSAIGHRSNQPQHF.

The genes are TRBV3-1 and TRBJ2-5; absent DNA, TCRdb's TRBD1 call cannot be checked. Germline CDR1 and CDR2: LGHDT and YNNKEL (reference sequence). The CDR3 sequence is 14 residues long. This CDR3 is CASSQGTGTGTQYF.

This chain uses TRBV7-2 with TRBJ2-1. The CDR3 runs to 13 residues. Germline CDR1 and CDR2: SGHTA and FQGNSA. The CDR3 loop reads CASSTRNNGEQIF.

The genes are TRBV7-9 and TRBJ2-1. CDR1 SEHNR and CDR2 FQNEAQ come from the germline V gene (reference sequence). The CDR3 is 13 residues long. The CDR3 is CASSLAAYNEQFF.

The V call is TRBV28, the J call TRBJ2-2; TCRdb's D gene call, TRBD1, goes unchecked for lack of DNA. From germline, CDR1 is MDHEN and CDR2 SYDVKM. The length of the CDR3 is 14 residues. The CDR3 here is CASSSPGEAGELFF. Combining the CDR3 with reference TRBV28 and TRBJ2-2 gives the whole variable domain DVKVTQSSRYLVKRTGEKVFLECVQDMDHENMFWYRQDPGLGLRLIYFSYDVKMKEKGDIPEGYSVSREKKERFSLILESASTNQTSMYLCASSSPGEAGELFFGEGSRLTVL.

V is TRBV4-2 and J is TRBJ1-3. CDR3 length: 16 amino acids. The germline CDR1 and CDR2 sequences are LGHNA and YNFKEQ. CDR3 region: CASSQDFTDSGNTIYF.

The chain couples TRBV5-1 to TRBJ1-2; TCRdb picks TRBD1, but there is no DNA to check that call. The germline CDR1 and CDR2 sequences are SGHRS and YFSETQ. There are 14 residues in the CDR3. The CDR3: CASSLGQAPYGYTF.

V and J are TRBV3-1 and TRBJ2-3; the D call of TRBD2 rests on TCRdb alone, since no DNA is present to check it. The germline V gene has CDR1 LGHDT and CDR2 YNNKEL (reference sequence). The CDR3 is made up of 17 amino acids. The CDR3 spells CASSQLLAGLSTDTQYF.

The chain is built from TRBV29-1 and TRBJ2-1; lacking DNA, the TRBD2 call made by TCRdb goes unchecked. The length of the CDR3 is 14 residues. CDR1 SQVTM and CDR2 ANQGSEA come from the germline V gene. The CDR3 protein is CSGAGERISHEQFF.

The chain is built from TRBV5-1 and TRBJ2-3; TCRdb's D gene call, TRBD1, goes unchecked for lack of DNA. The CDR3 is 14 amino acids. Germline V gene sequence: CDR1 SGHRS, CDR2 YFSETQ. CDR3 amino acids: CASSFGTGGDTQYF.

The CDR3 loop is CSASPTSYNEQFF. This sequence joins TRBV20-1 and TRBJ2-1. Germline lookup yields CDR1 DFQATT and CDR2 SNEGSKA (reference sequence). This CDR3 has 13 residues.

The rearrangement links TRBV18 to TRBJ1-1. CDR1 is KGHSH, CDR2 LQKENI, per germline. This CDR3 contains 11 residues. The CDR3 reads CASSINTEAFF.

The chain uses TRBV25-1 and TRBJ2-2. CDR1 and CDR2 (germline): MGHDK, SYGVNS. CDR3 length: 12 residues. The CDR3 loop is CASTGHTGELFF.

The chain combines TRBV29-1 with TRBJ2-7; TCRdb's D call of TRBD1 is untestable without DNA. Per the germline V gene, CDR1 is SQVTM and CDR2 is ANQGSEA. The CDR3 is made up of 15 amino acids. The CDR3 protein is CSVELGSQAGYEQYF.

The chain combines TRBV5-1 with TRBJ2-5; as DNA is missing, the TRBD1 call by TCRdb cannot be tested. The CDR3 is 15 residues long. Per the germline V gene, CDR1 is SGHRS and CDR2 is YFSETQ. This CDR3 is CASSFRDRELETQYF.

The V and J genes are TRBV3-1 and TRBJ2-3; no DNA is available, so the TRBD2 call from TCRdb remains unchecked. CDR1 is LGHDT, CDR2 YNNKEL, per germline (reference sequence). The CDR3 length is 18 residues. The CDR3: CASSPRTSGVYSTDTQYF.

V usage is TRBV29-1 and J usage is TRBJ2-1; the TRBD1 assignment by TCRdb is unverifiable without DNA. Germline V gene data show CDR1 as SQVTM and CDR2 as ANQGSEA. The CDR3 totals 12 residues. CDR3 region: CSVVQGWDEQFF.

The chain combines TRBV19 with TRBJ2-4; TCRdb designates TRBD1, a call that cannot be tested without DNA. CDR3 length equals 15 residues. Germline lookup yields CDR1 LNHDA and CDR2 SQIVND (reference sequence). CDR3 protein: CASSMEDRLENIQYF.

The J gene is TRBJ2-7, the V gene TRBV28; TCRdb picks TRBD2, but there is no DNA to check that call. There are 15 residues in the CDR3. Germline V gene sequence: CDR1 MDHEN, CDR2 SYDVKM. The chain's CDR3 is CASSLSRNSHYEQYF. Filled out from reference TRBV28 and TRBJ2-7, the complete variable domain reads DVKVTQSSRYLVKRTGEKVFLECVQDMDHENMFWYRQDPGLGLRLIYFSYDVKMKEKGDIPEGYSVSREKKERFSLILESASTNQTSMYLCASSLSRNSHYEQYFGPGTRLTVT.

The CDR3 region is CASSRAGAVNEQFF. V is TRBV6-2 or TRBV6-3 and J is TRBJ2-1; no DNA is available, so the TRBD2 call from TCRdb remains unchecked. Germline V gene lookup returns CDR1 MNHEY and CDR2 SVGEGT. This CDR3 comprises 14 residues.

This sequence joins TRBV4-1 and TRBJ2-2; the D call of TRBD2 rests on TCRdb alone, since no DNA is present to check it. CDR3 length: 15 amino acids. Germline CDR1 is MGHRA and CDR2 is YSYEKL. CDR3 in amino acids: CASSRGLPNTGELFF.

This chain connects TRBV11-3 to TRBJ2-2; TCRdb's D call of TRBD1 is untestable without DNA. Per the germline V gene, CDR1 is SGHNT and CDR2 is YENEEA. This CDR3 has 13 residues. The CDR3: CASSFRDPGELFF.

The gene calls are TRBV20-1 and TRBJ1-1; TCRdb reports TRBD1, a call that lacks DNA to check it against. CDR3 length equals 14 residues. The germline V gene encodes CDR1 DFQATT and CDR2 SNEGSKA (reference sequence). This chain's CDR3 is CSARRQGMSGEAFF.